A selection of T cell receptor beta chains follows, all from one sample in a study of T-cell memory formation after mild COVID-19. TCRdb re-called the 5' RACE reads with MiXCR, one entry per CDR3 protein. Counted here are 530,000 or so distinct CDR3 sequences, around 15% occurring once; the ten biggest clones make up about 8.1%. The sequencing input was PBMCs or a T cell subset sorted from them (not recorded which). Receptors originate from an adult woman who had mild COVID-19 (a few samples of this study predate the infection). Cell type and time point are not known. Each CDR3 is given with its conserved first and last residue. A D gene is named only where the DNA matches it firmly. Expanded clones are given a class, and other clones once, few, many or no size at all.

D gene,clone size,CDR3 length,J gene,V gene,CDR3 protein,CDR3 DNA
-,-,14,TRBJ2-2,TRBV6-2/TRBV6-3,CASRQGGNTGELFF,TGTGCCAGTCGACAGGGAGGGAACACCGGGGAGCTGTTTTTT
TRBD2,few,16,TRBJ2-5,TRBV6-2/TRBV6-3,CASSDGLAGGQETQYF,TGTGCCAGCAGCGATGGACTAGCGGGAGGCCAAGAGACCCAGTACTTC
-,few,15,TRBJ2-3,TRBV7-7,CASSFLPSDADTQYF,TGTGCCAGCAGCTTCCTCCCTAGCGATGCAGATACGCAGTATTTT
TRBD2,many,17,TRBJ2-3,TRBV6-5,CASSPSGGPGGTDTQYF,TGTGCCAGCAGTCCTTCGGGAGGGCCGGGGGGCACAGATACGCAGTATTTT
TRBD2,-,15,TRBJ2-1,TRBV12-5,CASGPGTSGSNEQFF,TGTGCTAGTGGACCTGGGACTAGCGGATCGAATGAGCAGTTCTTC
-,few,16,TRBJ2-3,TRBV5-1,CASSKGSGARTDTQYF,TGCGCCAGCAGCAAAGGTTCAGGCGCCAGAACAGATACGCAGTATTTT
-,few,12,TRBJ1-5,TRBV10-3,CAIADRSQPQHF,TGTGCCATCGCGGACAGATCTCAGCCCCAGCATTTT
-,-,14,TRBJ2-7,TRBV2,CASSEISTDYEQYF,TGTGCCAGCAGTGAAATTTCGACAGACTACGAGCAGTACTTC
-,few,13,TRBJ1-5,TRBV12-3/TRBV12-4,CASSFGGVQPQHF,TGTGCCAGCAGTTTCGGAGGGGTTCAGCCCCAGCATTTT
-,-,14,TRBJ2-3,TRBV6-5,CASSLRENTDTQYF,TGTGCCAGCAGTCTCAGGGAGAACACAGATACGCAGTATTTT
-,-,15,TRBJ2-7,TRBV29-1,CSVEDGAGRGYEQYF,TGCAGCGTTGAAGATGGAGCAGGGAGAGGTTACGAGCAGTACTTC
TRBD2,-,22,TRBJ2-2,TRBV6-2/TRBV6-3,CASSYFPGQVAGGPIRTGELFF,TGTGCCAGCAGTTACTTTCCTGGTCAGGTAGCGGGAGGGCCGATCCGGACCGGGGAGCTGTTTTTT
-,few,13,TRBJ2-7,TRBV5-1,CASKGPPSYEQYF,TGCGCCAGCAAAGGACCGCCGTCCTACGAGCAGTACTTC
-,-,16,TRBJ1-5,TRBV6-1,CASNSPWGSHNQPQHF,TGTGCCAGCAACAGCCCATGGGGCAGCCACAATCAGCCCCAGCATTTT
TRBD1,-,15,TRBJ2-3,TRBV12-3/TRBV12-4,CASRRAGGFTDTQYF,TGTGCCAGCAGAAGGGCAGGGGGCTTCACAGATACGCAGTATTTT
TRBD1,-,14,TRBJ2-5,TRBV6-2/TRBV6-3,CASSLGTAEETQYF,TGTGCCAGCAGTTTGGGGACAGCAGAGGAGACCCAGTACTTC
-,few,14,TRBJ1-1,TRBV3-1,CASSPPQGRTEAFF,TGTGCCAGCAGCCCCCCGCAGGGGAGGACTGAAGCTTTCTTT
-,few,16,TRBJ1-2,TRBV5-1,CASSSDGPSPNYGYTF,TGCGCCAGCAGCTCGGATGGACCGAGTCCTAACTATGGCTACACCTTC
TRBD2,-,13,TRBJ2-7,TRBV15,CATGSGGEYEQYF,TGTGCCACGGGAAGCGGGGGGGAGTACGAGCAGTACTTC
-,-,15,TRBJ2-7,TRBV5-1,CASSRGRRGEYEQYF,TGCGCCAGCAGCCGTGGACGAAGGGGGGAATACGAGCAGTACTTC
TRBD1,few,17,TRBJ1-1,TRBV3-1,CASSQEGVIRGSTEAFF,TGTGCCAGCAGCCAAGAGGGGGTAATCAGGGGGAGTACTGAAGCTTTCTTT
-,few,13,TRBJ2-4,TRBV6-5,CASWDHTSNIQYF,TGTGCCAGTTGGGATCATACTAGCAACATTCAGTACTTC
TRBD2,few,15,TRBJ2-7,TRBV4-2,CASSQESGGAYEQYF,TGTGCCAGCAGCCAAGAATCCGGGGGGGCCTACGAGCAGTACTTC
-,few,16,TRBJ1-2,TRBV6-5,CASSYQQGRVEDGYTF,TGTGCCAGCAGTTACCAACAGGGCAGGGTGGAGGATGGCTACACCTTC
-,few,14,TRBJ1-2,TRBV30,CAWSEHSPPYGYTF,TGTGCCTGGAGCGAACATAGTCCGCCCTATGGCTACACCTTC
-,many,14,TRBJ2-3,TRBV12-3/TRBV12-4,CASSLTRGKDTQYF,TGTGCCAGCAGTTTAACCCGGGGGAAAGATACGCAGTATTTT
-,-,16,TRBJ2-1,TRBV6-5,CATAIGGAGRYNEQFF,TGTGCCACCGCAATAGGCGGAGCGGGTAGATACAATGAGCAGTTCTTC
TRBD1,-,18,TRBJ1-5,TRBV6-5,CASSYRSPGQGGNQPQHF,TGTGCCAGCAGTTACCGTTCCCCGGGACAGGGGGGTAATCAGCCCCAGCATTTT
TRBD2,-,16,TRBJ2-7,TRBV3-1,CASSLGLAMSSYEQYF,TGTGCCAGCAGCCTCGGACTAGCCATGAGCTCCTACGAGCAGTACTTC
-,-,14,TRBJ2-5,TRBV11-2,CASSLIVGERAQYF,TGTGCCAGCAGCTTAATAGTGGGGGAAAGGGCCCAGTACTTC
TRBD1,-,13,TRBJ2-3,TRBV25-1,CASRPGGPDTQYF,TGTGCCAGCAGGCCAGGGGGACCAGATACGCAGTATTTT
-,-,14,TRBJ2-3,TRBV12-3/TRBV12-4,CASSLFQARDTQYF,TGTGCCAGCAGTTTGTTCCAGGCGAGGGATACGCAGTATTTT
-,-,11,TRBJ1-6,TRBV7-2,CASTLLWPLHF,TGTGCCAGCACCCTGTTATGGCCCCTCCACTTT
TRBD1,few,15,TRBJ1-5,TRBV4-3,CASSQGGTGEGPQHF,TGCGCCAGCAGCCAGGGGGGGACAGGCGAAGGGCCCCAGCATTTT
TRBD1,-,16,TRBJ2-1,TRBV27,CASSPSGRGRPNEQFF,TGTGCCAGCAGTCCTTCGGGCAGGGGGCGCCCCAATGAGCAGTTCTTC
-,few,13,TRBJ2-1,TRBV12-3/TRBV12-4,CASIWGPGHEQFF,TGTGCCAGCATCTGGGGGCCAGGGCACGAGCAGTTCTTC
-,few,17,TRBJ2-4,TRBV25-1,CASSGQVGILAKNIQYF,TGTGCCAGCAGTGGGCAGGTGGGGATTTTAGCCAAAAACATTCAGTACTTC
TRBD1,-,16,TRBJ1-2,TRBV5-1,CASSSGTGGDFDGYTF,TGCGCCAGCAGCTCCGGGACAGGGGGCGACTTCGATGGCTACACCTTC
TRBD1,few,14,TRBJ2-3,TRBV11-1,CASSADRVLDTQYF,TGTGCCAGCAGCGCGGACAGGGTGCTAGATACGCAGTATTTT
-,few,12,TRBJ1-1,TRBV24-1,CATSDLRGEAFF,TGTGCCACCAGTGATTTGCGCGGTGAAGCTTTCTTT
-,-,15,TRBJ2-1,TRBV15,CATNRDHTTRPEQFF,TGTGCCACCAACCGGGACCACACCACCCGGCCAGAGCAGTTCTTC
-,-,14,TRBJ2-1,TRBV5-1,CASSLVGVHNEQFF,TGCGCCAGCAGCTTGGTGGGGGTACACAATGAGCAGTTCTTC
-,few,14,TRBJ2-1,TRBV12-3/TRBV12-4,CASSPRLVYNEQFF,TGTGCCAGCAGTCCCAGACTAGTCTACAATGAGCAGTTCTTC
-,few,14,TRBJ1-2,TRBV3-1,CASSQDRDDYGYTF,TGTGCCAGCAGCCAAGATCGAGACGACTATGGCTACACCTTC
-,-,16,TRBJ1-2,TRBV27,CASSLGARGSTYGYTF,TGTGCCAGCAGTTTAGGCGCGCGGGGCTCTACGTATGGCTACACCTTC
TRBD2,few,16,TRBJ2-1,TRBV6-2/TRBV6-3,CASSYSGGALGNEQFF,TGTGCCAGCAGTTACTCCGGGGGGGCTCTAGGCAATGAGCAGTTCTTC
-,-,13,TRBJ1-2,TRBV27,CASKDSQDYGYTF,TGTGCCAGCAAAGACAGCCAGGACTATGGCTACACCTTC
-,few,14,TRBJ2-1,TRBV11-3,CASSVSGSYNEQFF,TGTGCCAGCAGCGTTAGCGGCTCCTACAATGAGCAGTTCTTC
-,-,13,TRBJ2-1,TRBV6-5,CASSQLSGVEQFF,TGTGCCAGCAGCCAGCTTTCGGGGGTAGAGCAGTTCTTC
TRBD2,-,16,TRBJ2-1,TRBV19,CASSTFRTSGTNEQFF,TGTGCCAGTAGTACATTTCGGACTAGCGGGACGAATGAGCAGTTCTTC
TRBD1,few,17,TRBJ2-3,TRBV5-5,CASSSRRDRGGGDTQYF,TGTGCCAGCAGCTCCCGACGAGACAGGGGCGGTGGAGATACGCAGTATTTT
-,few,14,TRBJ2-2,TRBV10-3,CAISEQGITGELFF,TGTGCCATCAGTGAACAGGGAATAACCGGGGAGCTGTTTTTT